This T cell receptor beta chain was captured in a study of blood T cell repertoires in COVID-19. Study context: The origin of the acute and convalescent COVID-19 samples was the United States, Italy and Spain. Nucleic acid was either cDNA or gDNA, and it came from T cells, B-cell-depleted T cells, or PBMCs.

The CDR3 spans 15 residues. Trimming took 0 bases from V and 8 from J, leaving 14 bases between them. CDR1 and CDR2 (germline): SGHAT, FQNNGV. Assay used: immunoSEQ multiplex PCR; TCRdb lists only in-frame clones, some missing. This table holds tens of thousands of clones, approximately 84% found once. The chain joins TRBV11-2 to TRBJ2-4; D unresolved. This clonotype was obtained from a man aged 50-60 years with active or convalescent COVID-19. The sample was peripheral blood. The CDR3 loop is CASSLEVSRPDIQYF. CDR3 DNA sequence: TGTGCCAGCAGCTTAGAGGTTTCCAGGCCCGACATTCAGTACTTC. Using reference TRBV11-2 and TRBJ2-4 for the parts outside the CDR3, the full variable domain is EAGVAQSPRYKIIEKRQSVAFWCNPISGHATLYWYQQILGQGPKLLIQFQNNGVVDDSQLPKDRFSAERLKGVDSTLKIQPAKLEDSAVYLCASSLEVSRPDIQYFGAGTRLSVL.